A single sample is the source of the 5 T cell receptor beta chains below, sequenced in a study of blood T cell repertoires in COVID-19 (TCRdb year 2020). Library creation used the immunoSEQ multiplex PCR assay. TCRdb provides this immuneACCESS table in a form limited to in-frame rearrangements. Some clones are lacking; in checked studies, under half of them reflect an unresolved V gene, and why the rest are absent is not known. Within this sample are 150,000 to 170,000 clones, with 70% to 85% of them counted one time only. The ten largest clones add up to roughly 29% of the sample. Specimen: peripheral blood. Receptors were obtained from a woman between 55 and 75 years old with acute or convalescent COVID-19.

This clone was recorded only once. This rearrangement joins TRBV2 to TRBJ2-7; 9 bases agree with TRBD1. From germline, CDR1 is SNHLY and CDR2 FYNNEI. The CDR3 is 14 amino acids. V lost 5 bases to trimming and J lost 3 bases; unmatched junction nucleotides: 5. The DNA of the CDR3 is TGTGCCAGCAGTCAGGACAGGGGAAACTACGAGCAGTACTTC. Translating it yields CASSQDRGNYEQYF.

V gene TRBV2 combines with J gene TRBJ2-2, with TRBD1 as a possible D gene (6 bases). V shed 4 bases and J shed 1 base, with 13 bases lying between them. The CDR3 has 16 residues. Germline assignment: CDR1 SNHLY and CDR2 FYNNEI. In DNA, the CDR3 is TGTGCCAGCAGTGTTTTAGCCAGGGGGAACACCGGGGAGCTGTTTTTT. The encoded protein is CASSVLARGNTGELFF.

The chain recombines TRBV5-1 with TRBJ1-1; 10 bases align to TRBD1. Trimming removed 4 bases from V and 8 bases from J; junction bases left unmatched: 14. Germline V gene sequence: CDR1 SGHRS, CDR2 YFSETQ. The CDR3 covers 16 residues. The CDR3 sequence: CASSQGPGTGDSEAFF. CDR3 DNA: TGCGCCAGCAGCCAAGGTCCCGGGACAGGGGACTCAGAAGCTTTCTTT.

The rearrangement joins TRBV19 to TRBJ1-4; possibly TRBD1 for D (5 bases). The V gene's germline CDR1 is LNHDA and CDR2 SQIVND (reference sequence). This CDR3 is 14 amino acids long. The ends were cut back, 10 bases at V and 6 bases at J, with 18 bases in the middle. The CDR3 nucleotides read TGTGCCACGGCCGCGGGGGATTTTGATGAAAAACTGTTTTTT. Translation gives CATAAGDFDEKLFF. Full variable domain (rest looked up from reference TRBV19 and TRBJ1-4): DGGITQSPKYLFRKEGQNVTLSCEQNLNHDAMYWYRQDPGQGLRLIYYSQIVNDFQKGDIAEGYSVSREKKESFPLTVTSAQKNPTAFYLCATAAGDFDEKLFFGSGTQLSVL.

This chain joins TRBV14 and TRBJ1-3, with TRBD1 identical over 8 bases. CDR1 is SGHDN and CDR2 is FVKESK in the germline V gene. With V trimmed by 4 bases and J by 2 bases, 7 bases remained unmatched. The CDR3 sequence is 16 residues long. The CDR3 DNA sequence: TGTGCCAGCAGCCCCTGGACAGGGATGGCTGGAAACACCATATATTTT. It is translated as CASSPWTGMAGNTIYF.